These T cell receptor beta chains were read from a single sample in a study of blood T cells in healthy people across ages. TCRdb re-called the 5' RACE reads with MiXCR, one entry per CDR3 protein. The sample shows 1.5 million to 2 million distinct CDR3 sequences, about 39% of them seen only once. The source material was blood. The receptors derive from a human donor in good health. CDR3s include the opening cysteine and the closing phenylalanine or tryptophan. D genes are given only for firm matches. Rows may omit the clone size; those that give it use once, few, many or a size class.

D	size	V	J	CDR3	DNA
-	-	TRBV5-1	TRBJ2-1	CASSLTPQAYNEQFF	TGCGCCAGCAGCTTGACACCGCAGGCCTACAACGAGCAGTTCTTC
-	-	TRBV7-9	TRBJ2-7	CASSLAPVGSYEQYF	TGTGCCAGCAGCTTAGCGCCTGTCGGCTCCTACGAGCAGTACTTC
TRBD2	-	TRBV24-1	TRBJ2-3	CATSDFGGGKTDTQYF	TGTGCCACCAGTGATTTCGGCGGGGGGAAAACAGATACGCAGTATTTT
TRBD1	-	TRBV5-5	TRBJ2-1	CASSLEGTGGSSYNEQFF	TGTGCCAGCAGCTTGGAAGGTACAGGGGGAAGCTCCTACAATGAGCAGTTCTTC
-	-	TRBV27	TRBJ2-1	CASSSWAITDEQFF	TGTGCCAGCAGTAGTTGGGCCATAACCGATGAGCAGTTCTTC
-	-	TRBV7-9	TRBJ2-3	CASSSADRIVTDTQYF	TGTGCCAGCAGCTCTGCAGACCGTATAGTTACGGATACGCAGTATTTT
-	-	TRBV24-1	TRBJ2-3	CATSDSGRSSTDTQYF	TGTGCCACCAGTGATTCTGGCAGGTCTAGCACAGATACGCAGTATTTT
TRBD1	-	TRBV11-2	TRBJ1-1	CASTQGGQGSTEAFF	TGTGCCAGCACCCAAGGGGGACAGGGGAGCACTGAAGCTTTCTTT
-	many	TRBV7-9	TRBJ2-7	CASSLDPSYEQYF	TGTGCCAGCAGCTTAGACCCCTCCTACGAGCAGTACTTC
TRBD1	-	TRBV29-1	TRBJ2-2	CSVTDRGKNTGELFF	TGCAGCGTGACAGACAGGGGAAAGAACACCGGGGAGCTGTTTTTT
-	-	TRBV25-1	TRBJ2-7	CASARDLAYEQYF	TGTGCCAGCGCCCGGGACCTAGCCTACGAGCAGTACTTC
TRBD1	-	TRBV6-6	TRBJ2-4	CASSWGQGIAKNIQYF	TGTGCCAGCAGTTGGGGACAGGGAATAGCCAAAAACATTCAGTACTTC
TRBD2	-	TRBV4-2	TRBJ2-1	CASSQAGTSGEYNEQFF	TGTGCCAGCAGCCAAGCCGGGACTAGCGGCGAATACAATGAGCAGTTCTTC
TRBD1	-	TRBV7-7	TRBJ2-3	CASSLDGTGSDTQYF	TGTGCTAGCAGCTTAGATGGGACAGGGTCAGATACGCAGTATTTT
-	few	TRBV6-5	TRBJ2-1	CASRPGGLSYNEQFF	TGTGCCAGCAGGCCGGGGGGCCTTTCCTACAATGAGCAGTTCTTC
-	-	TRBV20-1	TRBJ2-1	CSAVGVGGLAYNEQFF	TGCAGTGCTGTTGGAGTGGGGGGCCTAGCCTACAATGAGCAGTTCTTC
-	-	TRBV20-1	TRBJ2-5	CSAMGRGRVTQYF	TGCAGTGCTATGGGGCGGGGTAGGGTGACCCAGTACTTC
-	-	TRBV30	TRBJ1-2	CAWKYPDGAPNYGYTF	TGTGCCTGGAAATATCCGGACGGAGCTCCTAACTATGGCTACACCTTC
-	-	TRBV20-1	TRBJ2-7	CSASSWGRAYEQYF	TGCAGTGCTTCCTCTTGGGGGCGGGCGTACGAGCAGTACTTC
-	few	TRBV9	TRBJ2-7	CASSAGPPSYEQYF	TGTGCCAGCAGCGCCGGGCCTCCGTCTTACGAGCAGTACTTC
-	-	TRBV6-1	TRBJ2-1	CASSEWVDEQFF	TGTGCCAGCAGTGAATGGGTGGATGAGCAGTTCTTC
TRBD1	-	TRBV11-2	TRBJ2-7	CASSPSRDSFSYEQYF	TGTGCCAGCAGCCCATCCAGGGACAGTTTCTCCTACGAGCAGTACTTC
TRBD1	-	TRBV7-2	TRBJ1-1	CASSLETGLRPEAFF	TGTGCCAGCAGCTTAGAGACAGGGTTGAGACCTGAAGCTTTCTTT
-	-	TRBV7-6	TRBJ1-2	CASSSSTKGRAYYGYTF	TGTGCCAGCAGCTCATCTACGAAGGGCAGGGCGTACTATGGCTACACCTTC
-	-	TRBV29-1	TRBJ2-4	CSVERGSGEQYF	TGCAGCGTTGAACGGGGAAGTGGTGAGCAGTACTTC
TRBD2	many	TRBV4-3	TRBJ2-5	CASSQRLAGEFQETQYF	TGCGCCAGCAGCCAACGACTAGCGGGGGAATTCCAAGAGACCCAGTACTTC
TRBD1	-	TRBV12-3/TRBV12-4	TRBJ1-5	CASSSGQGMFGQPQHF	TGTGCCAGCAGTTCGGGACAGGGAATGTTTGGTCAGCCCCAGCATTTT
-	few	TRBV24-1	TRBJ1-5	CATSDGNPGLWNQPQHF	TGTGCCACCAGTGACGGTAACCCAGGGTTGTGGAATCAGCCCCAGCATTTT
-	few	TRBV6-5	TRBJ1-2	CASSYTRQAHGYTF	TGTGCCAGCAGTTACACCCGACAGGCCCATGGCTACACCTTC
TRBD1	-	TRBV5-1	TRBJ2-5	CASSFRQGAKAIEQYF	TGCGCCAGCAGCTTTCGACAGGGGGCTAAAGCGATTGAGCAGTACTTC
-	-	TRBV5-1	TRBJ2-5	CASSIARQNPVYF	TGCGCCAGCAGCATCGCCAGACAGAACCCAGTGTACTTC
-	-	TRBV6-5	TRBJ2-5	CASTPVSGGNSETQYF	TGTGCCAGCACGCCAGTTAGCGGAGGGAACTCGGAGACCCAGTACTTC
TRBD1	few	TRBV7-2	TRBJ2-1	CASSFGQGGSYNEQFF	TGTGCCAGCAGCTTTGGACAGGGGGGTTCCTACAATGAGCAGTTCTTC
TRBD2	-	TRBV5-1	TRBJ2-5	CASSSNGLAGETQYF	TGCGCCAGCAGCTCAAACGGACTAGCGGGGGAGACCCAGTACTTC
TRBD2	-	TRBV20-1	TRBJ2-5	CSANPGLVGETQYF	TGCAGTGCAAACCCGGGACTAGTGGGGGAGACCCAGTACTTC
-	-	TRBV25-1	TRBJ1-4	CASSDPYQGTTNEKLFF	TGTGCCAGCAGTGACCCATACCAGGGGACGACTAATGAAAAACTGTTTTTT
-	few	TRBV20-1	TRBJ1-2	CSATTAANYGYTF	TGCAGTGCTACGACCGCTGCTAACTATGGCTACACCTTC
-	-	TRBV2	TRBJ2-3	CASRVWGTDTQYF	TGTGCCAGCAGGGTATGGGGCACAGATACGCAGTATTTT
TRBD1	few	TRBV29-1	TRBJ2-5	CSVTGVGETQYF	TGCAGCGTTACAGGGGTCGGGGAGACCCAGTACTTC
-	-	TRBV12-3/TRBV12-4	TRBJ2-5	CASRPFGEETQYF	TGTGCCAGCAGGCCCTTCGGGGAAGAGACCCAGTACTTC
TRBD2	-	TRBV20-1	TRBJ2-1	CSAIQRRGFKDEQFF	TGCAGTGCCATCCAGCGGCGGGGGTTTAAAGATGAGCAGTTCTTC
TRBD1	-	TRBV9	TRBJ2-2	CASSVWQGVEPGELFF	TGTGCCAGCAGCGTTTGGCAGGGGGTAGAACCCGGGGAGCTGTTTTTT
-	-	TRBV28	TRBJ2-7	CASSLYVGPYYYEQYF	TGTGCCAGCAGTTTATATGTGGGCCCCTATTATTACGAGCAGTACTTC
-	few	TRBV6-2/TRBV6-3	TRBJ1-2	CASSWQRNYGYTF	TGTGCCAGCAGTTGGCAACGGAACTATGGCTACACCTTC
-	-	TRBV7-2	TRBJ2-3	CASSDNPSTDTQYF	TGTGCCAGCAGCGATAATCCTAGCACAGATACGCAGTATTTT